What follows is one TCR beta chain and its context. The target antigen is unknown. The PCR ran on 60 Vbeta and 13 Jbeta primers. Data came from immunoSEQ multiplex PCR; TCRdb stores just in-frame clones and leaves some out. The sample comprises about 150,000 clones, approximately 87% of which are singletons, and 1.5% rests with the top ten. This sample was included in a study of cytomegalovirus exposure and HLA in healthy donors. Study-level results: There were a few CMV-associated chains whose specificity for CMV antigens was confirmed in vitro.

Trimming cost V 5 bases and J 4 bases, with 18 bases left between them. This CDR3 contains 15 residues. Germline lookup yields CDR1 MDHEN and CDR2 SYDVKM. This TCR came from a middle-aged man in good health and CMV-seronegative. The chain recombines TRBV28 with TRBJ2-7; TRBD1 is a possible D gene (6 bases). The material sequenced was PBMCs. For the CDR3, the DNA is TGTGCCAGCAGTCCATGGACAGAAACCCTTTACGAGCAGTACTTC. Amino acid sequence: CASSPWTETLYEQYF.